The rows below give T cell receptor beta chains drawn from one sample of a study of CD8 T cells in Susac syndrome. TCRdb called the immunoSEQ multiplex PCR reads again in MiXCR, with one record for every CDR3 protein. The sample yields roughly 150,000 distinct CDR3 sequences, approximately 96% seen once. Sequences were obtained from CD4+ T cells from PBMCs. The receptors here all came from a human donor with Susac syndrome. The CDR3 runs from the conserved cysteine through the conserved F or W. The order of the fields is J gene, D gene, clone size, V gene, CDR3 protein, CDR3 DNA. D genes are given only for firm matches. Some rows have no size entry. The others give once, few or many, or a class for an expanded clone.

TRBJ2-3,TRBD2,-,TRBV29-1,CSVHTSGGFTDTQYF,TGCAGCGTTCACACTAGCGGGGGGTTCACAGATACGCAGTATTTT
TRBJ1-6,-,-,TRBV18,CASSPPPGVHNSPLHF,TGTGCCAGCTCACCACCCCCGGGGGTACATAATTCACCCCTCCACTTT
TRBJ2-5,TRBD2,-,TRBV12-3/TRBV12-4,CASSGLAQETQYF,TGTGCCAGCAGTGGACTAGCCCAAGAGACCCAGTACTTC
TRBJ2-3,-,-,TRBV29-1,CSVAGLGTQYF,TGCAGCGTGGCAGGGCTGGGTACGCAGTATTTT
TRBJ1-4,-,-,TRBV7-9,CASSLGTNEKLFF,TGTGCCAGCAGCTTGGGAACTAATGAAAAACTGTTTTTT
TRBJ2-7,TRBD2,-,TRBV7-2,CASSLVSGGAYEQYF,TGTGCCAGCAGCCTAGTGAGCGGGGGGGCGTACGAGCAGTACTTC
TRBJ2-5,-,-,TRBV20-1,CSATTRVRQETQYF,TGCAGTGCGACCACTAGGGTCCGCCAAGAGACCCAGTACTTC
TRBJ2-3,TRBD2,-,TRBV3-1,CASSQVAGVGDTQYF,TGTGCCAGCAGCCAAGTAGCGGGCGTGGGGGATACGCAGTATTTT
TRBJ1-2,-,few,TRBV12-3/TRBV12-4,CASSLSGAGGYTF,TGTGCCAGCAGTTTGTCCGGGGCCGGGGGCTACACCTTC
TRBJ1-1,-,once,TRBV6-2/TRBV6-3,CASSYGQGRYSTEAFF,TGTGCCAGCAGTTACGGCCAGGGGCGGTATAGCACTGAAGCTTTCTTT
TRBJ2-7,-,-,TRBV14,CASSQGLGGYEQYF,TGTGCCAGCAGCCAAGGACTTGGGGGATACGAGCAGTACTTC
TRBJ2-3,-,few,TRBV5-8,CASSLRSADTQYF,TGTGCCAGCAGTTTAAGGTCGGCAGATACGCAGTATTTT
TRBJ2-1,-,-,TRBV20-1,CSATTLLGSSYNEQFF,TGCAGTGCTACCACCCTCTTGGGGAGCTCCTACAATGAGCAGTTCTTC
TRBJ2-7,-,-,TRBV12-3/TRBV12-4,CASSPWDTPYEQYF,TGTGCCAGCAGTCCTTGGGACACGCCTTACGAGCAGTACTTC
TRBJ1-2,-,-,TRBV20-1,CSARDPRGVYGYTF,TGCAGTGCTAGAGATCCCAGGGGCGTCTATGGCTACACCTTC
TRBJ2-7,-,-,TRBV6-6,CASSPRGRESYEQYF,TGTGCCAGCAGTCCACGAGGAAGGGAGTCCTACGAGCAGTACTTC
TRBJ2-1,-,-,TRBV3-1,CASGSGTYNEQFF,TGTGCCAGCGGGAGCGGCACCTACAATGAGCAGTTCTTC
TRBJ1-2,-,-,TRBV15,CATSRDNGYTF,TGTGCCACCAGCAGAGATAATGGCTACACCTTC
TRBJ1-1,-,-,TRBV20-1,CSAISNPGVNTEAFF,TGCAGTGCTATCAGCAACCCTGGGGTGAACACTGAAGCTTTCTTT
TRBJ2-6,-,-,TRBV25-1,CASSESGLRGANVLTF,TGTGCCAGCAGTGAATCGGGGCTCCGTGGGGCCAACGTCCTGACTTTC
TRBJ2-1,-,-,TRBV20-1,CSARPPIAYEQFF,TGCAGTGCTAGGCCCCCGATAGCGTATGAGCAGTTCTTC
TRBJ2-6,TRBD1,-,TRBV14,CASSLLQGKAGANVLTF,TGTGCCAGCAGCCTACTACAGGGGAAGGCGGGGGCCAACGTCCTGACTTTC
TRBJ2-4,-,-,TRBV7-9,CASSLDSGYLWYF,TGTGCCAGCAGCTTAGATTCGGGTTACCTTTGGTACTTC
TRBJ2-5,TRBD2,-,TRBV5-1,CASSLGGLEETQYF,TGCGCCAGCAGCTTGGGGGGACTAGAGGAGACCCAGTACTTC
TRBJ2-3,-,-,TRBV7-9,CASSPTPTDTQYF,TGTGCCAGCAGCCCAACCCCCACAGATACGCAGTATTTT
TRBJ1-2,TRBD1,-,TRBV20-1,CSASWDRGLYGYTF,TGCAGTGCTAGTTGGGACAGGGGGCTTTATGGCTACACCTTC
TRBJ2-2,TRBD1,-,TRBV6-6,CAGGTGATGELFF,TGTGCCGGCGGGACAGGGGCCACCGGGGAGCTGTTTTTT
TRBJ2-3,TRBD1,-,TRBV7-9,CASSPPGQGLNTQYF,TGTGCCAGCAGCCCCCCGGGACAGGGTTTGAATACGCAGTATTTT